This entry lists 13 T cell receptor beta chains sequenced from one sample in a study of blood T cell repertoires in COVID-19. The table came from immunoSEQ multiplex PCR; TCRdb's copy has only in-frame clones and leaves some out. The sample holds approximately 330,000 clones; roughly 89% are singletons and the top ten take roughly a tenth. The sequencing input was peripheral blood. These receptors all come from a man in his thirties or forties with COVID-19, enrolled during active disease.

This chain joins TRBV5-1 and TRBJ1-1, with D hard to call. The CDR3 consists of 14 residues. V was clipped by 0 bases and J by 11 bases, with 17 bases between them. Germline V CDR1 and CDR2: SGHRS, YFSETQ. The CDR3 region is CASSLVPSYVEAFF. CDR3 DNA sequence: TGCGCCAGCAGCTTGGTGCCAAGCTACGTTGAGGCTTTCTTT.

This sequence joins TRBV19 and TRBJ2-1; D is perhaps TRBD2 (7 bases). Germline assignment: CDR1 LNHDA and CDR2 SQIVND (reference sequence). The CDR3 runs 16 residues. Between the trimmed V and J ends, which lost 2 bases and 1 base, there was a span of 12 bases. The CDR3 protein is CASSIYGGASYNEQFF. CDR3 bases: TGTGCCAGTAGTATATATGGGGGGGCTTCCTACAATGAGCAGTTCTTC.

This chain joins TRBV10-3 and TRBJ1-2; possible D gene TRBD1, 6 bases. This CDR3 is 12 amino acids long. V shed 4 bases and J shed 7 bases, with 10 bases lying between them. Germline CDR1 ENHRY, CDR2 SYGVKD. The DNA for the CDR3 is TGTGCCATCAGTGGACAGGCTTCTGGCTACACCTTC. Protein product: CAISGQASGYTF.

The rearrangement uses TRBV2 and TRBJ1-2; TRBD1 is a possible D gene (6 bases). The V and J ends lost 9 bases and 0 bases respectively, with 11 bases between them. The CDR3 is 13 residues long. Germline CDR1 is SNHLY and CDR2 is FYNNEI. CDR3 DNA: TGTGCCAGACAGGGTTTGTCTAACTATGGCTACACCTTC. Translating it yields CARQGLSNYGYTF.

The rearrangement uses TRBV15 and TRBJ1-2; D gene unclear. This CDR3 has 15 residues. V lost 3 bases, J lost 2 bases, and 13 bases lay in between. Germline CDR1 and CDR2: LNHNV and YYDKDF (reference sequence). DNA of the CDR3: TGTGCCACCAGCAGTGGGAGAGGTCAAAACTATGGCTACACCTTC. Translating it yields CATSSGRGQNYGYTF.

The chain is built from TRBV2 and TRBJ1-1; D is possibly TRBD1 (6 bases). The germline CDR1 and CDR2 sequences are SNHLY and FYNNEI. Trimming took off 7 bases at V and 4 bases at J, with 13 bases between the two ends. The CDR3 totals 13 residues. The CDR3 spells CASTKGGSTEAFF. CDR3 DNA: TGTGCCAGCACTAAGGGGGGGAGCACTGAAGCTTTCTTT.

The V call is TRBV3-1 (or the pseudogene TRBV3-2), the J call TRBJ2-3; 11 nucleotides agree with TRBD2. Germline V lookup: CDR1 LGHDT, CDR2 YNNKEL (reference sequence). Trimming took 0 bases from V and 6 from J; bases not matched to a gene: 11. The CDR3 contains 18 residues. CDR3 nucleotides: TGTGCCAGCAGCCAAGATCCCGTACTAGCGGGAGCGGTGGATACGCAGTATTTT. Translated, it gives CASSQDPVLAGAVDTQYF.

V usage is TRBV6-2 or TRBV6-3 and J usage is TRBJ2-7; 9 bases align to TRBD1. V shed 5 bases, J shed 4 bases, and the junction held 9 bases outside the gene matches. The CDR3 spans 15 residues. Germline loops: CDR1 MNHEY, CDR2 SVGEGT. The CDR3 DNA reads TGTGCCAGCAGTCCGGGGACAGGGAGTAATTACGAGCAGTACTTC. It yields the protein CASSPGTGSNYEQYF.

The J gene is TRBJ2-2, the V gene TRBV30; TRBD1 is a possible D gene (5 bases). Germline V CDR1 and CDR2: GTSNPN, SVGIG (reference sequence). Trimming took 3 bases from V and 1 from J, leaving 12 bases between them. The CDR3 is 15 residues long. The CDR3 DNA follows: TGTGCCTGGAGCGTAAAGACAGAGAACACCGGGGAGCTGTTTTTT. Encoded protein: CAWSVKTENTGELFF.

V and J are TRBV30 and TRBJ2-5; TRBD2 matches at 10 bases. J lost 4 bases, V lost 0 bases, and 2 bases had no gene match. Germline CDR1 GTSNPN, CDR2 SVGIG (reference sequence). This CDR3 has 14 residues. CDR3 nucleotide sequence: TGTGCCTGGAGTGTACTAGCGGGACGAGAGACCCAGTACTTC. It codes for CAWSVLAGRETQYF. The variable domain in full, with the rest retrieved from reference TRBV30 and TRBJ2-5, is SQTIHQWPATLVQPVGSPLSLECTVEGTSNPNLYWYRQAAGRGLQLLFYSVGIGQISSEVPQNLSASRPQDRQFILSSKKLLLSDSGFYLCAWSVLAGRETQYFGPGTRLLVL.

The rearrangement joins TRBV7-2 to TRBJ2-7; 7 nucleotides line up with TRBD1. Germline V gene data show CDR1 as SGHTA and CDR2 as FQGNSA. Losses at the gene ends were 5 bases for V and 7 bases for J; bases not matched to a gene: 14. This CDR3 is built from 15 residues. CDR3 in amino acids: CASSHRGSRGVEQYF. CDR3 DNA sequence: TGTGCCAGCAGCCACAGGGGATCACGGGGAGTAGAGCAGTACTTC.

The chain links TRBV3-1 (or the pseudogene TRBV3-2) to TRBJ1-1, with D possibly TRBD1 on 6 matching bases. This CDR3 region has 14 residues. Per the germline V gene, CDR1 is LGHDT and CDR2 is YNNKEL (reference sequence). Trimming removed 0 bases from V and 4 bases from J, with 9 bases in between. CDR3 DNA: TGTGCCAGCAGCCAAGAGACAGGCCCCACTGAAGCTTTCTTT. Translation gives CASSQETGPTEAFF.

In the case of this clone: Being one base from a much bigger clone, this may be a read error. The rearrangement links TRBV11-2 to TRBJ2-1, with D hard to call. CDR1 is SGHAT and CDR2 is FQNNGV in the germline V gene. This CDR3 contains 11 residues. Between the trimmed V and J ends, which lost 5 bases and 6 bases, there was a span of 5 bases. This CDR3 reads CASSQRNEQFF. CDR3 bases: TGTGCCAGCAGCCAGCGCAATGAGCAGTTCTTC.